The entry below describes one T cell receptor beta chain. This CDR3 region has 15 residues. Trimming removed 2 bases from V and 2 bases from J, with 11 bases in between. Germline CDR1 KGHSH, CDR2 LQKENI. The entry originates in a study of blood T cell repertoires in COVID-19. Original methodology: Reference gene primer amplification in the assay estimated nucleated cell counts. Method: immunoSEQ multiplex PCR; TCRdb's copy keeps in-frame clones and lacks some. The DNA was the basis for D and trimming; V, J and clone size are from that table. The sample records tens of thousands of clones, 88% being singletons.

The receptor's source is a woman at least 80 years old with active COVID-19. The chain is built from TRBV18 and TRBJ2-3, with D perhaps matching TRBD1 (6 bases). The specimen sequenced was peripheral blood. The DNA of the CDR3 is TGTGCCAGCTCACCATTGGGGGCCCACACAGATACGCAGTATTTT. It translates to CASSPLGAHTDTQYF.